This passage covers 15 T cell receptor beta chains from one sample sequenced in a study of CDR3 diversity in severe acne. TCRdb passed the PCR reads through MiXCR, listing each CDR3 protein once. The sample records about 100,000 distinct CDR3 sequences, roughly 51% being singletons. The source material was blood. These receptors all come from a male donor with acne.

The V gene is TRBV6-1, the J gene TRBJ2-3; D is ambiguous. Germline loops: CDR1 MNHNS, CDR2 SASEGT. V was cut by 0 bases and J by 0 bases, with 7 bases left in between. The CDR3 runs 15 residues. CDR3 sequence reads: CASSEALASTDTQYF. The CDR3 DNA reads as TGTGCCAGCAGTGAAGCCCTCGCTAGCACAGATACGCAGTATTTT.

The chain carries TRBV15 and TRBJ2-7; the match to TRBD1 covers 7 bases. Germline CDR1 and CDR2: LNHNV and YYDKDF (reference sequence). CDR3 length: 15 residues. Germline trimming cut 3 bases from V and 2 bases from J; bases unmatched to any gene: 7. The CDR3 is CATSSGQESAYEQYF. Here the CDR3 DNA reads TGTGCCACCAGCAGCGGACAGGAGAGTGCCTACGAGCAGTACTTC.

Remarks on this clonotype: A much larger clone sits a single nucleotide away, making a read error possible. This chain connects TRBV5-1 to TRBJ2-6; TRBD2 matches at 10 bases. The CDR3 totals 18 residues. The V gene's germline CDR1 is SGHRS and CDR2 YFSETQ. The CDR3 nucleotides are TGCGCCAGCACCTTGACCGGACTAGCGGCTCCTGGGGCCGACGTCCTGACTTTC. This codes for CASTLTGLAAPGADVLTF.

There are many counts of this clonotype. The rearrangement links TRBV19 to TRBJ2-3, with 8 bases lining up with TRBD1. The CDR3 length is 16 residues. The germline gives CDR1 LNHDA, CDR2 SQIVND (reference sequence). V shed 0 bases and J 4 bases; nucleotides not matched to a gene: 6. CDR3 DNA: TGTGCCAGTAGTATAGATCCGGGGACAGGTCCAGATACGCAGTATTTT. It yields the protein CASSIDPGTGPDTQYF.

This clonotype was counted between two and nine times. A much more abundant neighbour one base away suggests this may be a read error. The rearrangement joins TRBV7-9 to TRBJ1-1; possibly TRBD1 for D (5 bases). The CDR3 loop spans 12 amino acids. The V gene's germline CDR1 is SEHNR and CDR2 FQNEAQ (reference sequence). V lost 8 bases, J lost 7 bases, and 14 bases lay in between. The DNA of the CDR3 is TGTGCCAGCGGCGACGGGGGATTTGAAGCTTTCTTT. Translating gives CASGDGGFEAFF.

V usage is TRBV7-2 and J usage is TRBJ2-1, with a weak D call TRBD2 (6 bases). Trimming shortened V by 4 bases and J by 8 bases, and 15 bases separated the two germline ends. The CDR3 is 14 residues long. Looked up from germline, CDR1 is SGHTA and CDR2 is FQGNSA. The CDR3 spells CASSSTGVRDEQFF. In DNA form, the CDR3 reads TGTGCCAGCAGCTCGACGGGAGTAAGAGATGAGCAGTTCTTC.

This clonotype appeared once. A junction boundary mismatches the germline segment, possibly from a read error. The J gene is TRBJ1-2, the V gene TRBV5-4; 8 bases match TRBD1. Germline loops: CDR1 SGHNT, CDR2 YYREEE (reference sequence). The CDR3 runs 14 residues. CDR3 in DNA: TGTGCCGGCAGCTCCGGACAGGGATACTATGGCTACACCTTC. Translating it yields CAGSSGQGYYGYTF.

This clonotype was observed a single time. This is likely a read error, given that the CDR3 carries no conserved phenylalanine or tryptophan at its end. The chain recombines TRBV20-1 with TRBJ2-3, with no clear D. The length of the CDR3 is 13 residues. CDR1 and CDR2 (germline): DFQATT, SNEGSKA (reference sequence). Trimming stripped 6 bases from V and 5 bases from J, with 15 bases between. The chain's CDR3 is CSAYFYSGDTQYL. Written as DNA, the CDR3 is TGCAGTGCCTATTTTTACTCCGGAGATACGCAGTATCTT.

This chain links TRBV2 with TRBJ1-6, with 7 bases fitting TRBD1. This CDR3 spans 15 amino acids. The ends lost 5 bases at V and 8 bases at J; junction bases unmatched: 9. The germline gives CDR1 SNHLY, CDR2 FYNNEI. The chain's CDR3 is CASSYDDRVDSPLHF. The CDR3 DNA follows: TGTGCCAGCAGTTACGACGACAGGGTTGATTCACCCCTCCACTTT.

This clonotype was picked up many times. This chain connects TRBV11-2 to TRBJ1-4; D perhaps matches TRBD1 (5 bases). V lost 5 bases and J 8 bases, leaving 12 bases between the germline ends. This CDR3 is built from 13 residues. CDR1 and CDR2 from the germline V gene are SGHAT and FQNNGV. The CDR3, as DNA: TGTGCCAGCAGCCATGGTTACAGGGAAAAACTGTTTTTT. Residues: CASSHGYREKLFF.

This sequence joins TRBV14 and TRBJ1-3; 9 bases fit TRBD1. Germline CDR1 SGHDN, CDR2 FVKESK. Trimming took 5 bases from V and 7 from J; bases not matched to a gene: 15. The CDR3 contains 17 residues. The DNA of the CDR3 is TGTGCCAGCAGCTCCTTACCGGGACAGGGCACGAGTAACACCATATATTTT. This sequence encodes CASSSLPGQGTSNTIYF.

The V call is TRBV7-8, the J call TRBJ1-6; D is unclear. Germline CDR1 is SGHVS and CDR2 is FQNEAQ. CDR3 length: 16 residues. V dropped 2 bases and J dropped 10 bases, with 18 bases sitting between them. The CDR3 sequence: CASSLMGVGGPSPLHF. The CDR3 DNA is TGTGCCAGCAGCTTAATGGGCGTAGGTGGGCCGTCACCCCTCCACTTT.

This chain uses TRBV29-1 with TRBJ2-7; 8 bases are a match to TRBD1. J was trimmed by 5 bases and V by 6 bases; bases with no gene match: 6. The V gene's germline CDR1 is SQVTM and CDR2 ANQGSEA. The CDR3 runs to 12 residues. CDR3 sequence reads: CSVDRGGNEQYF. CDR3 nucleotide sequence: TGCAGCGTAGACAGGGGCGGCAACGAGCAGTACTTC.

Notes on this clonotype: A much larger clonotype is one base distant, so this may be a read error. The chain joins TRBV2 to TRBJ1-3; TRBD1 might be the D (5 bases). This CDR3 has 13 amino acids. Germline CDR1 reads SNHLY; CDR2 reads FYNNEI. V gave up 7 bases and J gave up 2 bases, with 9 bases separating them. For the CDR3, the DNA is TGTGCCAGCAATCAGGGCCCTGGAAACACCATATATTTT. Amino acid sequence: CASNQGPGNTIYF. Based on the CDR3 plus reference TRBV2 and TRBJ1-3, the full variable domain is EPEVTQTPSHQVTQMGQEVILRCVPISNHLYFYWYRQILGQKVEFLVSFYNNEISEKSEIFDDQFSVERPDGSNFTLKIRSTKLEDSAMYFCASNQGPGNTIYFGEGSWLTVV.

Concerning this clonotype: This is likely a read error, given that the CDR3 carries no conserved phenylalanine or tryptophan at its end. The chain carries TRBV4-2 and TRBJ2-1; D ambiguous. This CDR3 is 15 amino acids long. V lost 2 bases, J lost 9 bases, and 17 bases lay in between. Germline values: CDR1 LGHNA, CDR2 YNFKEQ. Here the CDR3 reads CASSQQGSAEREQFC. The DNA of the CDR3 is TGTGCCAGCAGCCAACAAGGCAGCGCTGAACGTGAGCAGTTCTGC.